The TCR beta chain described here comes from a study of T cell responses to AZD1222 COVID-19 vaccine. The study's findings and limits: Just six people given AZD1222 tested seropositive at baseline. In all cases, repertoires were sampled only after the peak T cell response.

TCRdb's copy holds only in-frame clones and misses some; the assay was immunoSEQ multiplex PCR. The table has 150,000 to 200,000 clones, around 90% seen once. A note on this clone: Its antigen is still unknown.

The germline gives CDR1 LGHNA, CDR2 YNFKEQ. The CDR3 runs to 15 residues. V dropped 1 base and J dropped 3 bases, with 9 bases sitting between them. Second-dose schedules of about 4 or about 12 weeks were combined. The sample here was peripheral blood, taken 28 days after the second AZD1222 dose. The chain joins TRBV4-2 to TRBJ1-4; D is ambiguous. The source is an adult who received the AZD1222 COVID-19 vaccine. CDR3 sequence (DNA): TGTGCCAGCAGCCAAGGGGGAACGTCTAATGAAAAACTGTTTTTT. Amino acid sequence: CASSQGGTSNEKLFF.